The TCR beta chain described here comes from a study of cytomegalovirus exposure and HLA in healthy donors. V lost 1 base and J lost 5; bases outside the gene matches: 4. CDR1 is MNHEY, CDR2 SVGAGI, per germline. The CDR3 loop spans 16 amino acids. With 60 Vbeta and 13 Jbeta primers, the PCR was carried out. Data came from immunoSEQ multiplex PCR; TCRdb stores just in-frame clones and leaves some out. Its clone listing holds around 70,000 clones. The origin of this receptor is a woman in her twenties or thirties in good health and CMV-seronegative. The V gene is TRBV6-5, the J gene TRBJ2-2, with 10 bases lining up with TRBD2. Material: PBMCs. The CDR3 nucleotides read TGTGCCAGCAGTTACTGGACTAGCGGTACTACCGGGGAGCTGTTTTTT. This translates into CASSYWTSGTTGELFF.